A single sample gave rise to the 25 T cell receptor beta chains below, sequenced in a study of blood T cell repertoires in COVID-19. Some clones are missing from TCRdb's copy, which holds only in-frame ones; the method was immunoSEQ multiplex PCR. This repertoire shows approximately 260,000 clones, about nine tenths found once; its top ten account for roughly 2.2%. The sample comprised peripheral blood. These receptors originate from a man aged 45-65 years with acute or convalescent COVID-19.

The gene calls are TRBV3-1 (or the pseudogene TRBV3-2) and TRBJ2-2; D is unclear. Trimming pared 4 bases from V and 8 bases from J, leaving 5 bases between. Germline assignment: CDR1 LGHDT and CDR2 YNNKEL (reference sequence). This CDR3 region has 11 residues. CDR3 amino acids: CASSLSGELFF. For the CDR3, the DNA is TGTGCCAGCAGCCTTTCGGGGGAGCTGTTTTTT.

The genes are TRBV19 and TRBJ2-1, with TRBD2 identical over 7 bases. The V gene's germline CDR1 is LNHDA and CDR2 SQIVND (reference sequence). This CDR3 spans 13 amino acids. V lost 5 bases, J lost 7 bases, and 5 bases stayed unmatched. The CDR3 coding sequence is TGTGCCAGTAGTGGGGCAGCGGGGAATGAGCAGTTCTTC. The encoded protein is CASSGAAGNEQFF.

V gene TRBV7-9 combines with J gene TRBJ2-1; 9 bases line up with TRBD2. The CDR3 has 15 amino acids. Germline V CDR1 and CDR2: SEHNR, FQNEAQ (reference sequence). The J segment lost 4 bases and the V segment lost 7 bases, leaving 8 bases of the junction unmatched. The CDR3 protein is CASTLGTSRYNEQFF. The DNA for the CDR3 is TGTGCCAGCACCCTGGGGACTAGCCGTTACAATGAGCAGTTCTTC.

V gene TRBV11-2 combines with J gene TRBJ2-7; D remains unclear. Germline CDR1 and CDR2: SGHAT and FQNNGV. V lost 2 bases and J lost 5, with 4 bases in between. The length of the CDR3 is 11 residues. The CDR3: CASSLYHEQYF. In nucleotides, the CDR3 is TGTGCCAGCAGCTTATATCACGAGCAGTACTTC.

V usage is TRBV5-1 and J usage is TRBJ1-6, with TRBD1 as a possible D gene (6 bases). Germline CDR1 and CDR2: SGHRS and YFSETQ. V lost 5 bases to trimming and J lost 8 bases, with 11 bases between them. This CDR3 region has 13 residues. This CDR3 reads CASRGTTDSPLHF. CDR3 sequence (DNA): TGCGCCAGCAGAGGGACAACGGATTCACCCCTCCACTTT.

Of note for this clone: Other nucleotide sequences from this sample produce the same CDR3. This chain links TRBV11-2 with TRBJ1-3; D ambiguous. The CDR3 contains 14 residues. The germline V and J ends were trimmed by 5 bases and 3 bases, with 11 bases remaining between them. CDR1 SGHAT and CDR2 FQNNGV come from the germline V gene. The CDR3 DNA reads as TGTGCCAGCAGCCCCGGTGGCGGTGGAAACACCATATATTTT. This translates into CASSPGGGGNTIYF.

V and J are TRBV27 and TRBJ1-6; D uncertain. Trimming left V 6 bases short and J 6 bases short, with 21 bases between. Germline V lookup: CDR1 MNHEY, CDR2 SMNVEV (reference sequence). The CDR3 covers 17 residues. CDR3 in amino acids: CASSPMPEQLPNSPLHF. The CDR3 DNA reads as TGTGCCAGCAGCCCGATGCCGGAACAGCTCCCTAATTCACCCCTCCACTTT.

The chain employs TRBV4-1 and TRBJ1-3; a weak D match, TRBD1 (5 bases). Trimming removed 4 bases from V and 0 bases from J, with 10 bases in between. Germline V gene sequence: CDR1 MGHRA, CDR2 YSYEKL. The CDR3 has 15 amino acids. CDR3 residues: CASSLGDSSGNTIYF. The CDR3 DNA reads TGCGCCAGCAGCCTGGGCGACAGCTCTGGAAACACCATATATTTT.

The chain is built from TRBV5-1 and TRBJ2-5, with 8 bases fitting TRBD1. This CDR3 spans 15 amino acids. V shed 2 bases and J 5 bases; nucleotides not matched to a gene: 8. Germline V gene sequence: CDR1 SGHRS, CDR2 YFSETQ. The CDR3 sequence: CASSFRRGPEETQYF. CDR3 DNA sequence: TGCGCCAGCAGCTTTCGCAGGGGGCCGGAGGAGACCCAGTACTTC.

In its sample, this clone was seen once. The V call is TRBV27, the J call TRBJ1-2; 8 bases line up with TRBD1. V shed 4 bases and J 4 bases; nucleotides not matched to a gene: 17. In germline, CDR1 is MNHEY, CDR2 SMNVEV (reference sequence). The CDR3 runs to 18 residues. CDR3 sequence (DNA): TGTGCCAGCAGTTCCGGACAGGGACCCAACTACAAGGGCTATGGCTACACCTTC. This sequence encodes CASSSGQGPNYKGYGYTF.

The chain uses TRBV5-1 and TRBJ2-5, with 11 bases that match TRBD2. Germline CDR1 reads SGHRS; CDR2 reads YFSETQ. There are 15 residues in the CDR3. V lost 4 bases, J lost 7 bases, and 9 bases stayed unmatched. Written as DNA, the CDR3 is TGCGCCAGCAGCGTACTAGCGGGGGCGGACGTGACCCAGTACTTC. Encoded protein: CASSVLAGADVTQYF.

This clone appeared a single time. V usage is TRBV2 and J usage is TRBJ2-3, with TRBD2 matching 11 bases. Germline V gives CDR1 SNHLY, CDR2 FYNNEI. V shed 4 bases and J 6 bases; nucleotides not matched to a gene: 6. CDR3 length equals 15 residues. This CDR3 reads CASSAYSGGADTQYF. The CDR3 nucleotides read TGTGCCAGCAGTGCATATAGCGGGGGGGCGGATACGCAGTATTTT.

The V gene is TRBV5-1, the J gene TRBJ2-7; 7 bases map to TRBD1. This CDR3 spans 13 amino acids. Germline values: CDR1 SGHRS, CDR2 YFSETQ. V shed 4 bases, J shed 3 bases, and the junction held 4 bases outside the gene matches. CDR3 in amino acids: CASSQGQIYEQYF. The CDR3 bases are TGCGCCAGCAGCCAGGGACAGATCTACGAGCAGTACTTC.

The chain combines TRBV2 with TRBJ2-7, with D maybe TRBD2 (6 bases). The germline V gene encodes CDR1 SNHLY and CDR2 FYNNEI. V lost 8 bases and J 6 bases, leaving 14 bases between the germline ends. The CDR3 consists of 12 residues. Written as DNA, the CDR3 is TGTGCCAGCCTCGCCGGGGGTGCCGAGCAGTACTTC. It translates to CASLAGGAEQYF.

CDR3 bases: TGTGCCAGTAGTGGGAACAGGGGGACTGAAGCTTTCTTT. The encoded protein is CASSGNRGTEAFF. The rearrangement links TRBV19 to TRBJ1-1, with 8 nucleotides matching TRBD1. Germline V gene lookup returns CDR1 LNHDA and CDR2 SQIVND (reference sequence). The CDR3 extends over 13 amino acids. V was clipped by 5 bases and J by 5 bases; unmatched bases: 4.

CDR3 sequence (DNA): TGTGCCAGCAGTGAGCGCCCCTATGGCTACACCTTC. It codes for CASSERPYGYTF. The chain recombines TRBV25-1 with TRBJ1-2; D remains ambiguous. The CDR3 runs to 12 residues. CDR1 and CDR2 from the germline V gene are MGHDK and SYGVNS. Trimming removed 3 bases from V and 4 bases from J, with 6 bases in between.

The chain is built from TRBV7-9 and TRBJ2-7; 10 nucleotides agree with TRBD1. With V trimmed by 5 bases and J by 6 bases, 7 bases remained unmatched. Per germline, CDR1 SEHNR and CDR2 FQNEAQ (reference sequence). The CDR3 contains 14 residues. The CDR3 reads CASSQGQGKAEQYF. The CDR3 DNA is TGTGCCAGCAGCCAGGGACAGGGGAAGGCCGAGCAGTACTTC.

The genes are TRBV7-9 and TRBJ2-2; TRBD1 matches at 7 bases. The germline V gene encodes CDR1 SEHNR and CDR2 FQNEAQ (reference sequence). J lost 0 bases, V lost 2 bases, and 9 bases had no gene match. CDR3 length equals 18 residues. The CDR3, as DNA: TGTGCCAGCAGCTTACGGGACAGTTGGAATTCGAACACCGGGGAGCTGTTTTTT. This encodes CASSLRDSWNSNTGELFF.

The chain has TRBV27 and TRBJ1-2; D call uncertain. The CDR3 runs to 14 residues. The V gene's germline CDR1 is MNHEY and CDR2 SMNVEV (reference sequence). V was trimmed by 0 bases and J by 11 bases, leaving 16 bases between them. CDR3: CASSLSEATRRYTF. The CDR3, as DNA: TGTGCCAGCAGTTTATCAGAGGCGACCCGTCGTTACACCTTC.

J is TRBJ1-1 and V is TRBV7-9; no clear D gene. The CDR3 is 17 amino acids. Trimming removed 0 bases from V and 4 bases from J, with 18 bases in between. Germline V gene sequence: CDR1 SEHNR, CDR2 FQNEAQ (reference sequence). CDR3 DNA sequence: TGTGCCAGCAGCTTAGCTTTTACCTCTCCAGAGGCCACTGAAGCTTTCTTT. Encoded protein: CASSLAFTSPEATEAFF.

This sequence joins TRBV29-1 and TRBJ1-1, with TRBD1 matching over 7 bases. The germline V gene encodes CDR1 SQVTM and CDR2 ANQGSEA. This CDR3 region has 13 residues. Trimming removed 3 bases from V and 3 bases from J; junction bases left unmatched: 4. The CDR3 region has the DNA TGCAGCGTTGATAGGGGGCTGTACACTGAAGCTTTCTTT. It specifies CSVDRGLYTEAFF.

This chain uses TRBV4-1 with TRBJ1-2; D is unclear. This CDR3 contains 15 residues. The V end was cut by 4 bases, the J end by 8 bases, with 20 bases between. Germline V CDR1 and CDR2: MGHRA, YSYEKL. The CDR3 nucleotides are TGCGCCAGCAGCCTCCCAAGCCCCGAAAATCGGGGCTACACCTTC. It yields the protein CASSLPSPENRGYTF.

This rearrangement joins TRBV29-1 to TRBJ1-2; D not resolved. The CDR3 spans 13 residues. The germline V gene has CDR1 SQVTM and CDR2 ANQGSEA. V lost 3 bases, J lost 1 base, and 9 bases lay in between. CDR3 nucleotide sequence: TGCAGCGTTGATCTCTTGAGTAACTATGGCTACACCTTC. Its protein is CSVDLLSNYGYTF.

CDR3 protein: CASSLRQGSNYGYTF. DNA for the CDR3: TGTGCCAGCTCACTTAGACAGGGCTCCAACTATGGCTACACCTTC. The genes are TRBV18 and TRBJ1-2; 7 bases map to TRBD1. The CDR3 runs to 15 residues. Unmatched junction bases numbered 7, after V lost 4 bases and J lost 2 bases. CDR1 is KGHSH, CDR2 LQKENI, per germline.

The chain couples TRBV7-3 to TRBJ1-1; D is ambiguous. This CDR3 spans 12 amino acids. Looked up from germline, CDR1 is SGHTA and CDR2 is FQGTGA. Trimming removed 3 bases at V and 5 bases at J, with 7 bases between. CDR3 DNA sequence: TGTGCCAGCAGCTTTGGTAGAACTGAAGCTTTCTTT. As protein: CASSFGRTEAFF.